This entry describes one T cell receptor beta chain. The sample comes from a study of blood T cell repertoires in COVID-19. Per the germline V gene, CDR1 is KGHSH and CDR2 is LQKENI. V gave up 2 bases and J gave up 8 bases, with 9 bases separating them. The CDR3 covers 12 residues. Sequencing used immunoSEQ multiplex PCR; TCRdb keeps in-frame clones, though not all of them. The sample yields about 39,000 clones, 75% to 90% seen once. The gene calls are TRBV18 and TRBJ1-2, with D hard to call. This receptor was identified in a man in his fifties or sixties with active or convalescent COVID-19. Sequencing was performed on peripheral blood. The CDR3 sequence is CASSPEQRGYTF. CDR3 DNA sequence: TGTGCCAGCTCACCAGAGCAGCGGGGCTACACCTTC.